This T cell receptor (beta chain) appears in the sequencing data of a study of blood T cell repertoires in COVID-19. About the study: Acute and convalescent COVID-19 samples came from the United States, Italy and Spain. Nucleic acid was either cDNA or gDNA, and it came from T cells, B-cell-depleted T cells, or PBMCs.

V gave up 6 bases and J gave up 7 bases; unmatched junction bases: 8. Germline CDR1 and CDR2: SQVTM and ANQGSEA. CDR3 length: 12 amino acids. Original methodology: Nucleated cell number was recorded as an estimate derived from reference gene primer amplification. The table came from immunoSEQ multiplex PCR; TCRdb's copy has only in-frame clones and leaves some out. V, J and clone size are those of that table, while D and trimming were read from the DNA. The sample records about 120,000 clones, approximately 65% being singletons. This TCR was recovered from a woman aged 60-75 years with acute or convalescent COVID-19. Sequencing was done on a sample of peripheral blood. The gene calls are TRBV29-1 and TRBJ1-2; TRBD1 agrees at 7 bases. The CDR3 DNA reads TGCAGCGTGTCCGGGACAGATATTGGCTACACCTTC. As protein: CSVSGTDIGYTF.